The subject of this entry is one T cell receptor beta chain. Participants were aged about 18 to 90 years, lived in some 23 US areas, and enrolled virtually. Recovered status applied to Cohort 3 donors who had two consecutive negative PCRs. It also applied to those with clearance or with symptom resolution. Profiled with immunoSEQ multiplex PCR; TCRdb holds only in-frame clones, not every one. This table has fewer than 400,000 clones, around nine tenths appearing once. This entry belongs to a study of blood T cell repertoires in COVID-19. Overall study context: Nucleic acid was either cDNA or gDNA, and it came from T cells, B-cell-depleted T cells, or PBMCs.

The TCR sequence derives from a woman between 50 and 59 years old who had recovered from COVID-19. Input material: PBMCs or T cells enriched from blood (not recorded which).

The CDR3 nucleotides are TGTGCCAGCAGCTGGTTAGGCGGCAGGGGGCTGGGGACCCAGTACTTC. Translating it yields CASSWLGGRGLGTQYF. The rearrangement joins TRBV28 to TRBJ2-5, with 8 bases that match TRBD1. Looked up from germline, CDR1 is MDHEN and CDR2 is SYDVKM. This CDR3 region has 16 residues. J was trimmed by 7 bases and V by 6 bases; bases with no gene match: 16.